These 26 T cell receptor beta chains were sequenced from one sample in a study of CD8 T cells in Susac syndrome. Roughly 0.45 to 1 ug RNA was reverse transcribed with random hexamers. One entry per CDR3 protein, called by TCRdb with MiXCR from the immunoSEQ multiplex PCR reads. The table shows about 240,000 distinct CDR3 sequences, with about 96% occurring only once. Sequences were obtained from CD4+ T cells from PBMCs. Receptors were obtained from a human donor with Susac syndrome.

The chain couples TRBV2 to TRBJ1-2; D not certain. The CDR3 extends over 13 amino acids. Per germline, CDR1 SNHLY and CDR2 FYNNEI. V lost 3 bases and J 7 bases, leaving 12 bases between the germline ends. CDR3 region: CASSDVLRVGYTF. The CDR3 DNA is TGTGCCAGCAGTGATGTACTTCGGGTTGGCTACACCTTC.

The chain uses TRBV29-1 and TRBJ2-1; D is possibly TRBD1 (5 bases). The CDR3 contains 13 residues. Germline CDR1 is SQVTM and CDR2 is ANQGSEA. V was pared by 7 bases and J by 6 bases, with 16 bases between. CDR3 nucleotide sequence: TGCAGCGCCCTTCCCCACCAGGGCAATGAGCAGTTCTTC. This gives the protein CSALPHQGNEQFF.

This chain's CDR3 is CASSLVETQEYF. The CDR3 DNA reads as TGTGCCAGCAGCTTAGTAGAGACTCAAGAGTACTTC. The gene calls are TRBV7-9 and TRBJ2-5; no firm D call. CDR1 is SEHNR, CDR2 FQNEAQ, per germline (reference sequence). Trimming shortened V by 1 base and J by 12 bases, and 12 bases separated the two germline ends. The CDR3 length is 12 residues.

V and J are TRBV6-5 and TRBJ2-7, with D perhaps TRBD2 (5 bases). CDR1 MNHEY and CDR2 SVGAGI come from the germline V gene. This CDR3 spans 13 amino acids. Trimming removed 6 bases from V and 3 bases from J, with 12 bases in between. CDR3 sequence reads: CASRQRENYEQYF. The CDR3 DNA reads TGTGCCAGCAGGCAAAGGGAGAACTACGAGCAGTACTTC.

The chain couples TRBV24-1 to TRBJ2-3; D might be TRBD2 (5 bases). V was pared by 3 bases and J by 9 bases, with 12 bases between. CDR3 size: 13 residues. The germline V gene has CDR1 KGHDR and CDR2 SFDVKD. CDR3 protein: CATSDPSRGTQYF. The CDR3 DNA is TGTGCCACCAGTGATCCCTCCAGAGGGACGCAGTATTTT.

This chain connects TRBV27 to TRBJ2-5; D remains ambiguous. The CDR3 extends over 13 amino acids. V lost 3 bases and J 5 bases, leaving 10 bases between the germline ends. Germline-derived CDR1 and CDR2 are MNHEY and SMNVEV (reference sequence). The CDR3 spells CASSFGRAETQYF. The CDR3 nucleotides read TGTGCCAGCAGTTTTGGTAGAGCCGAGACCCAGTACTTC.

This clonotype was recorded only once. The chain carries TRBV2 and TRBJ1-3; D not certain. Germline-derived CDR1 and CDR2 are SNHLY and FYNNEI. The CDR3 sequence is 12 residues long. The V gene lost 2 bases and the J gene lost 4 bases, with 3 bases spanning the gap. CDR3 amino acids: CASSEPGNTIYF. CDR3 DNA sequence: TGTGCCAGCAGTGAACCCGGAAACACCATATATTTT.

V is TRBV7-8 and J is TRBJ2-7; TRBD2 is a possible D gene (5 bases). The CDR3 sequence is 15 residues long. CDR1 SGHVS and CDR2 FQNEAQ come from the germline V gene. With 9 bases removed from V and 0 bases from J, the gap between germline ends came to 18 bases. The CDR3 DNA reads TGTGCCAGTCCTCAAGCGGTGTGGAGCTCCTACGAGCAGTACTTC. Translated: CASPQAVWSSYEQYF.

Only one count was recorded for this clonotype. J is TRBJ1-1 and V is TRBV2; possibly TRBD1 for D (5 bases). The CDR3 spans 12 residues. Germline V gene data show CDR1 as SNHLY and CDR2 as FYNNEI. Trimming removed 7 bases at V and 7 bases at J, with 13 bases between. As DNA, the CDR3 is TGTGCCAGCAACGAGGGGTTTGGTGAAGCTTTCTTT. This gives the protein CASNEGFGEAFF.

The chain is built from TRBV6-1 and TRBJ2-4; TRBD1 matches 10 bases. The CDR3 has 14 amino acids. J was trimmed by 7 bases and V by 8 bases; bases with no gene match: 8. Germline V CDR1 and CDR2: MNHNS, SASEGT. The CDR3 nucleotides read TGTGCCAGCGTGGACCGGGACAGGGGTAACATTCAGTACTTC. This translates into CASVDRDRGNIQYF.

This chain uses TRBV9 with TRBJ2-3; TRBD1 might be the D (5 bases). CDR3 length: 15 amino acids. Germline CDR1 and CDR2: SGDLS and YYNGEE. Trimming took 0 bases from V and 3 from J, leaving 11 bases between them. CDR3 region: CASSVVAGITDTQYF. CDR3 bases: TGTGCCAGCAGCGTAGTGGCAGGGATTACAGATACGCAGTATTTT.

The rearrangement uses TRBV3-1 and TRBJ1-1, with 7 bases matching TRBD1. CDR1 and CDR2 (germline): LGHDT, YNNKEL (reference sequence). With 0 bases clipped from V and 14 bases from J, the junction kept 6 bases outside the gene matches. The CDR3 has 12 amino acids. CDR3 loop: CASSQEGQVGFF. For the CDR3, the DNA is TGTGCCAGCAGCCAAGAAGGACAGGTTGGGTTCTTT.

The V and J genes are TRBV29-1 and TRBJ2-3, with 10 bases aligning to TRBD2. CDR1 and CDR2 (germline): SQVTM, ANQGSEA. The length of the CDR3 is 15 residues. V shed 3 bases, J shed 5 bases, and the junction held 8 bases outside the gene matches. Here the CDR3 DNA reads TGCAGCGTTGAGCTCCTAGCGGGAGCCCGAGATACGCAGTATTTT. It specifies CSVELLAGARDTQYF.

This chain connects TRBV20-1 to TRBJ1-1; a possible D gene is TRBD1 (5 bases). Deletions cut 1 base from V and 0 bases from J, with 9 bases between. The CDR3 consists of 14 residues. CDR1 and CDR2 from the germline V gene are DFQATT and SNEGSKA (reference sequence). The CDR3 here is CSARGGQVNTEAFF. CDR3 in DNA: TGCAGTGCTAGAGGTGGACAAGTGAACACTGAAGCTTTCTTT.

The V gene is TRBV2, the J gene TRBJ1-2, with D unresolved. Germline lookup yields CDR1 SNHLY and CDR2 FYNNEI. The V end lost 4 bases, the J end lost 3 bases, and 9 bases lay between the germline ends. The CDR3 is made up of 13 amino acids. Here the CDR3 reads CASSGRPHYGYTF. The DNA for the CDR3 is TGTGCCAGCAGTGGCCGACCCCACTATGGCTACACCTTC.

The chain combines TRBV28 with TRBJ1-1; D might be TRBD1 (6 bases). The CDR3 runs 15 residues. Germline values: CDR1 MDHEN, CDR2 SYDVKM. V dropped 6 bases and J dropped 1 base, with 15 bases sitting between them. As DNA, the CDR3 is TGTGCCAGCAGACTCCCAGGACAGACGAACACTGAAGCTTTCTTT. Translating it yields CASRLPGQTNTEAFF.

V gene TRBV24-1 combines with J gene TRBJ2-3; D not resolved. Germline lookup yields CDR1 KGHDR and CDR2 SFDVKD. V was pared by 7 bases and J by 2 bases, with 18 bases between. This CDR3 is 16 amino acids long. The DNA of the CDR3 is TGTGCCACCAGCCCCAAGTGGGCACCCTCCACAGATACGCAGTATTTT. Translation gives CATSPKWAPSTDTQYF.

The CDR3 here is CASSFTDSQPQHF. The DNA of the CDR3 is TGTGCCAGCAGCTTTACGGACAGTCAGCCCCAGCATTTT. This chain connects TRBV7-6 to TRBJ1-5; D is perhaps TRBD1 (6 bases). This CDR3 is built from 13 residues. V was shortened by 3 bases and J by 6 bases, with 9 bases between the two germline ends. Germline loops: CDR1 SGHVS, CDR2 FNYEAQ.

Written as DNA, the CDR3 is TGCAGTGCTAGGGCCCGGGACTTCACCTACGAGCAGTACTTC. This gives the protein CSARARDFTYEQYF. The chain employs TRBV20-1 and TRBJ2-7; perhaps TRBD2 as D (6 bases). Trimming took off 3 bases at V and 2 bases at J, with 14 bases between the two ends. The CDR3 totals 14 residues. Per the germline V gene, CDR1 is DFQATT and CDR2 is SNEGSKA (reference sequence).

The chain links TRBV2 to TRBJ2-1; D is undetermined. The CDR3 totals 15 residues. Trimming stripped 5 bases from V and 9 bases from J, with 20 bases between. CDR1 SNHLY and CDR2 FYNNEI come from the germline V gene. The CDR3 DNA is TGTGCCAGCAGTATCCTGCGAAACATTCGTGGTGAGCAGTTCTTC. It encodes CASSILRNIRGEQFF. Together with reference TRBV2 and TRBJ2-1, the CDR3 gives the full variable domain: EPEVTQTPSHQVTQMGQEVILRCVPISNHLYFYWYRQILGQKVEFLVSFYNNEISEKSEIFDDQFSVERPDGSNFTLKIRSTKLEDSAMYFCASSILRNIRGEQFFGPGTRLTVL.

The chain has TRBV20-1 and TRBJ1-1, with D unclear. Trimming stripped 3 bases from V and 5 bases from J, with 10 bases between. The CDR3 consists of 12 residues. CDR1 DFQATT and CDR2 SNEGSKA come from the germline V gene (reference sequence). CDR3 residues: CSASTAETEAFF. In DNA, the CDR3 is TGCAGTGCTAGTACTGCGGAGACTGAAGCTTTCTTT.

This clonotype has more than one count but fewer than ten. The chain couples TRBV12-3 or TRBV12-4 to TRBJ2-7; D unresolved. V was pared by 1 base and J by 7 bases, with 2 bases between. This CDR3 has 10 amino acids. CDR3 DNA: TGTGCCAGCAGTTTAGTGGAGCAGTACTTC. Translated: CASSLVEQYF.

The chain recombines TRBV30 with TRBJ1-1; TRBD1 agrees at 7 bases. This CDR3 has 13 residues. V was clipped by 3 bases and J by 6 bases; unmatched bases: 7. Germline CDR1 reads GTSNPN; CDR2 reads SVGIG (reference sequence). The CDR3 is CAWRKQGPAEAFF. CDR3 coding DNA: TGTGCCTGGAGAAAACAGGGGCCCGCTGAAGCTTTCTTT.

As to this clonotype: Its ends do not fully match the called genes, so a read error is possible. The chain couples TRBV29-1 to TRBJ2-4, with D possibly being TRBD1 (6 bases). The germline CDR1 and CDR2 sequences are SQVTM and ANQGSEA. CDR3 length: 16 residues. Here the CDR3 DNA reads TGCAGCGTTAAAGAGCCAGGGGCAAATGTAGCGAACATTCAGTACTTC. Its protein is CSVKEPGANVANIQYF.

The chain is built from TRBV21-1 and TRBJ2-7; the table's D gene call, TRBD1, was not cross checked with the DNA. TRBV21-1 is designated a pseudogene. CDR3 length equals 17 residues. In DNA form, the CDR3 reads TGTGCCAGCAGCAACACCATGGGGACCGCCGAATACTACGAGCAGTACTTC. As protein: CASSNTMGTAEYYEQYF.

The DNA of the CDR3 is TGTGCCAGCTCCCCTCCCGCAGGGCCCACTGAAGCTTTCTTT. Encoded protein: CASSPPAGPTEAFF. The rearrangement links TRBV18 to TRBJ1-1, with D possibly TRBD1 on 5 matching bases. The CDR3 spans 14 residues. The germline V gene has CDR1 KGHSH and CDR2 LQKENI. Trimming left V 6 bases short and J 4 bases short, with 15 bases between.